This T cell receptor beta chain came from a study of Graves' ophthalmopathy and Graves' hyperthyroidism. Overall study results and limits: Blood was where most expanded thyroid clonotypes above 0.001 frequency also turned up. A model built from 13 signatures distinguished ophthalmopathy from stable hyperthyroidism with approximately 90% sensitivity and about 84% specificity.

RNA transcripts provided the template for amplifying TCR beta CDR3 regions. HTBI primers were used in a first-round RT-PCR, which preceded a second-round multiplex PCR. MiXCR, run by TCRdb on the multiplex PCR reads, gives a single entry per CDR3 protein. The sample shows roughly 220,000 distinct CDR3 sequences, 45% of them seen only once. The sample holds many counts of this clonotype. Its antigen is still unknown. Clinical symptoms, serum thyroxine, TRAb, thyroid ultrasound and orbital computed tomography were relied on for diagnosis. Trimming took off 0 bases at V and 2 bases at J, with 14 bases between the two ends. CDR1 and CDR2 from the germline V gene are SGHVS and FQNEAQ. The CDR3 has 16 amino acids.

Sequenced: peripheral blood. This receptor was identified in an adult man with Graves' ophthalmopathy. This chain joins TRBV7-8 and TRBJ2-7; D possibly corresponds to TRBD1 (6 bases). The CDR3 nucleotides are TGTGCCAGCAGCTTAGCGCTGGGGGCGGAAACCTACGAGCAGTACTTC. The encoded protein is CASSLALGAETYEQYF. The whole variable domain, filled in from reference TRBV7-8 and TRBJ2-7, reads GAGVSQSPRYKVAKRGQDVALRCDPISGHVSLFWYQQALGQGPEFLTYFQNEAQLDKSGLPSDRFFAERPEGSVSTLKIQRTQQEDSAVYLCASSLALGAETYEQYFGPGTRLTVT.